The entry below describes one T cell receptor (beta chain). The sample comes from a study of blood T cell repertoires in COVID-19. At the level of the study: Samples taken during acute and convalescent COVID-19 were collected in the United States, Italy and Spain. T cells, B-cell-depleted T cells, or PBMCs provided the cDNA or gDNA that served as material.

Original processing notes: Reference gene primer amplification gave nucleated cell count estimates. Sequencing used immunoSEQ multiplex PCR; TCRdb keeps in-frame clones, though not all of them. V, J and clone size are those of that table, while D and trimming were read from the DNA. The sample has about 180,000 clones; 80% to 90% are singletons. The sample comprised peripheral blood. This sequence originates from a human donor with active or convalescent COVID-19. The donor label of this sample is uncertain.

The CDR3 DNA follows: TGTGCCAGCTCACCTTCGGGACTAGCGGCGCAGTATTTT. It translates to CASSPSGLAAQYF. The rearrangement joins TRBV18 to TRBJ2-3; TRBD2 matches at 11 bases. The CDR3 has 13 amino acids. Losses at the gene ends were 3 bases for V and 10 bases for J; bases not matched to a gene: 3. Germline CDR1 reads KGHSH; CDR2 reads LQKENI.